These 32 T cell receptor beta chains were all obtained from the same sample, sequenced in a study of blood T cell repertoires in COVID-19. Data came from immunoSEQ multiplex PCR; TCRdb stores just in-frame clones and leaves some out. The profile shows fewer than 400,000 clones, 75% to 90% of them singletons. The sequencing sample was made of PBMCs or T cells enriched from blood (not recorded which). The receptors originated from a man in his fifties or sixties who had recovered from COVID-19.

The rearrangement uses TRBV28 and TRBJ1-5; perhaps TRBD1 as D (5 bases). The CDR3 spans 15 residues. V dropped 3 bases and J dropped 3 bases, with 12 bases sitting between them. Germline V CDR1 and CDR2: MDHEN, SYDVKM. The CDR3, as DNA: TGTGCCAGCAGTTTGCAGGGAGGGTCCAATCAGCCCCAGCATTTT. Translation gives CASSLQGGSNQPQHF.

The rearrangement joins TRBV7-2 to TRBJ1-1; tentatively, D is TRBD1 (6 bases). Trimming removed 8 bases from V and 10 bases from J, with 17 bases in between. The CDR3 runs 12 residues. CDR1 is SGHTA, CDR2 FQGNSA, per germline. The DNA for the CDR3 is TGTGCCAGCGACTCTGGACAGCGAGCAGCTTTCTTT. The encoded protein is CASDSGQRAAFF.

V gene TRBV5-1 combines with J gene TRBJ1-2, with TRBD1 as a possible D gene (5 bases). V shed 4 bases and J shed 4 bases, with 17 bases lying between them. This CDR3 contains 15 residues. Germline V lookup: CDR1 SGHRS, CDR2 YFSETQ. CDR3 region: CASSDLARGSYGYTF. The CDR3 DNA reads as TGCGCCAGCAGCGACCTCGCTAGGGGAAGCTATGGCTACACCTTC.

The rearrangement uses TRBV3-1 (or the pseudogene TRBV3-2) and TRBJ1-4; 9 bases are a match to TRBD1. J lost 8 bases, V lost 4 bases, and 8 bases had no gene match. Germline CDR1 LGHDT, CDR2 YNNKEL (reference sequence). CDR3 size: 15 residues. The CDR3 nucleotides read TGTGCCAGCAGCCGGGGACAGGGAGCGGAAGAAAAACTGTTTTTT. It codes for CASSRGQGAEEKLFF.

This clone was counted a single time. The chain couples TRBV5-4 to TRBJ1-1, with D perhaps TRBD1 (5 bases). Trimming took 0 bases from V and 5 from J, leaving 11 bases between them. The V gene's germline CDR1 is SGHNT and CDR2 YYREEE (reference sequence). CDR3 length: 14 residues. CDR3 sequence reads: CASSLGGAGTEAFF. The CDR3 nucleotides are TGTGCCAGCAGCTTGGGTGGGGCAGGGACTGAAGCTTTCTTT.

The V gene is TRBV19, the J gene TRBJ2-7; 9 bases match TRBD1. This CDR3 has 15 amino acids. Germline V gene sequence: CDR1 LNHDA, CDR2 SQIVND (reference sequence). Trimming at V came to 4 bases and at J to 6 bases, leaving 10 bases not matched to a gene. The CDR3 here is CASSTGGTGSLEQYF. Written as DNA, the CDR3 is TGTGCCAGTAGTACCGGAGGGACAGGGTCCCTCGAGCAGTACTTC. The whole variable domain, filled in from reference TRBV19 and TRBJ2-7, reads DGGITQSPKYLFRKEGQNVTLSCEQNLNHDAMYWYRQDPGQGLRLIYYSQIVNDFQKGDIAEGYSVSREKKESFPLTVTSAQKNPTAFYLCASSTGGTGSLEQYFGPGTRLTVT.

This clone was recorded a few times. The genes are TRBV28 and TRBJ2-7, with D possibly matching TRBD1 (6 bases). The CDR3 is 14 amino acids. Germline V gene lookup returns CDR1 MDHEN and CDR2 SYDVKM. V dropped 7 bases and J dropped 0 bases, with 13 bases sitting between them. The chain's CDR3 is CASIAQGSSYEQYF. The DNA for the CDR3 is TGTGCCAGCATTGCACAGGGTAGCTCCTACGAGCAGTACTTC.

The V call is TRBV7-9, the J call TRBJ1-1; 7 bases agree with TRBD1. Germline assignment: CDR1 SEHNR and CDR2 FQNEAQ (reference sequence). After removal of 2 bases from V and 7 bases from J, the junction contained 4 bases not matched to a gene. The CDR3 has 13 residues. CDR3 DNA sequence: TGTGCCAGCAGCTTAAGTCAGGGGGTTGAAGCTTTCTTT. Its translation is CASSLSQGVEAFF.

The chain joins TRBV7-2 to TRBJ2-1; D remains ambiguous. The germline V gene encodes CDR1 SGHTA and CDR2 FQGNSA. The CDR3 covers 17 residues. V was pared by 5 bases and J by 4 bases, with 21 bases between. The CDR3 sequence: CASSPRPVAQAYNEQFF. In DNA form, the CDR3 reads TGTGCCAGCAGCCCGAGACCGGTGGCCCAAGCGTACAATGAGCAGTTCTTC.

This chain connects TRBV9 to TRBJ1-2; weak D call: TRBD1 (5 bases). There are 17 residues in the CDR3. V was pared by 4 bases and J by 0 bases, with 19 bases between. From germline, CDR1 is SGDLS and CDR2 YYNGEE. CDR3 coding DNA: TGTGCCAGCAGCCCAACAACAGGCGCTACTCCTAACTATGGCTACACCTTC. Its protein is CASSPTTGATPNYGYTF.

This chain connects TRBV6-4 to TRBJ2-2; the match to TRBD1 covers 7 bases. The CDR3 runs to 16 residues. Germline loops: CDR1 MRHNA, CDR2 SNTAGT. V shed 0 bases, J shed 3 bases, and the junction held 4 bases outside the gene matches. CDR3 in amino acids: CASSDSRDRHTGELFF. The DNA for the CDR3 is TGTGCCAGCAGTGACTCCCGGGACAGACACACCGGGGAGCTGTTTTTT.

This chain links TRBV19 with TRBJ1-5, with D hard to call. V shed 1 base and J shed 2 bases, with 15 bases lying between them. Germline CDR1 is LNHDA and CDR2 is SQIVND (reference sequence). This CDR3 has 17 residues. The CDR3 coding sequence is TGTGCCAGTAGTATAGGGTCCGAGGGAGGTCGCAATCAGCCCCAGCATTTT. Protein product: CASSIGSEGGRNQPQHF.

The chain combines TRBV3-1 (or the pseudogene TRBV3-2) with TRBJ2-1; 10 nucleotides agree with TRBD2. Germline V gene data show CDR1 as LGHDT and CDR2 as YNNKEL (reference sequence). The CDR3 is 16 residues long. The junction had 5 bases not matched to a gene; V was cut back by 1 base and J by 5 bases. Here the CDR3 reads CASSQGLAGVNNEQFF. CDR3 nucleotides: TGTGCCAGCAGCCAAGGGCTAGCGGGAGTGAACAATGAGCAGTTCTTC.

This clone was detected only once. The V gene is TRBV11-2, the J gene TRBJ1-1; the match to TRBD1 covers 12 bases. This CDR3 has 17 amino acids. The junction had 7 bases not matched to a gene; V was cut back by 5 bases and J by 0 bases. The germline V gene has CDR1 SGHAT and CDR2 FQNNGV. The CDR3 reads CASSGRDRGPMNTEAFF. The CDR3 bases are TGTGCCAGCAGCGGACGGGACAGGGGGCCCATGAACACTGAAGCTTTCTTT.

The chain is built from TRBV5-4 and TRBJ2-7, with D maybe TRBD1 (5 bases). The germline gives CDR1 SGHNT, CDR2 YYREEE (reference sequence). Trimming cost V 1 base and J 3 bases, with 14 bases left between them. The CDR3 runs 15 residues. The CDR3, as DNA: TGTGCCAGCAGCTTGAGGCAGGGTGGTAACTACGAGCAGTACTTC. The encoded protein is CASSLRQGGNYEQYF.

V and J are TRBV10-1 and TRBJ2-2, with 8 bases lining up with TRBD2. The germline CDR1 and CDR2 sequences are WNHNN and SYGVQD (reference sequence). The CDR3 consists of 14 residues. J was trimmed by 4 bases and V by 5 bases; bases with no gene match: 3. In DNA form, the CDR3 reads TGCGCCAGCAGTAGCGGGAGCGTCACCGGGGAGCTGTTTTTT. Translated, it gives CASSSGSVTGELFF.

The chain joins TRBV27 to TRBJ2-7, with 7 bases that match TRBD1. The CDR3 sequence is 14 residues long. The V gene end was trimmed by 2 bases and the J gene end by 2 bases; junction bases not matched to a gene: 3. Germline-derived CDR1 and CDR2 are MNHEY and SMNVEV (reference sequence). CDR3 region: CASSLGTATYEQYF. DNA of the CDR3: TGTGCCAGCAGTTTAGGGACAGCTACCTACGAGCAGTACTTC.

J is TRBJ2-7 and V is TRBV18; 11 bases match TRBD1. This CDR3 contains 14 residues. V lost 3 bases to trimming and J lost 3 bases; unmatched junction nucleotides: 1. Germline-derived CDR1 and CDR2 are KGHSH and LQKENI. CDR3 DNA: TGTGCCAGCTCACCGGGACAGGGGGTCTACGAGCAGTACTTC. Translated, it gives CASSPGQGVYEQYF.

The table lists this clone with a few counts. The genes are TRBV7-3 and TRBJ2-3; D is perhaps TRBD1 (6 bases). The CDR3 is made up of 15 amino acids. The germline V gene has CDR1 SGHTA and CDR2 FQGTGA. Trimming cost V 2 bases and J 6 bases, with 15 bases left between them. CDR3 amino acids: CASSLQGIAQDTQYF. CDR3 sequence (DNA): TGTGCCAGCAGCTTACAGGGGATAGCACAGGATACGCAGTATTTT.

The V gene is TRBV21-1, the J gene TRBJ2-7; the table's D call TRBD2 went unverified against the DNA. TRBV21-1 is reported as a pseudogene. CDR3 size: 16 residues. The CDR3 here is CASSKKRREIGYEQYF. The CDR3 DNA sequence: TGTGCCAGCAGCAAAAAACGGCGGGAGATAGGGTACGAGCAGTACTTC.

CDR3 sequence reads: CASSLRGSSGELFF. The CDR3 DNA follows: TGTGCCAGCAGCTTAAGAGGTAGCTCCGGGGAGCTGTTTTTT. The gene calls are TRBV7-3 and TRBJ2-2; D not resolved. Germline lookup yields CDR1 SGHTA and CDR2 FQGTGA. Deletions cut 1 base from V and 6 bases from J, with 9 bases between. The CDR3 has 14 amino acids.

V is TRBV7-9 and J is TRBJ2-3, with D perhaps TRBD1 (6 bases). Germline CDR1 and CDR2: SEHNR and FQNEAQ (reference sequence). The CDR3 extends over 16 amino acids. Trimming shortened V by 7 bases and J by 4 bases, and 21 bases separated the two germline ends. The CDR3 spells CASNFGSTGLADTQYF. CDR3 nucleotide sequence: TGTGCCAGCAACTTTGGGTCAACAGGGCTAGCAGATACGCAGTATTTT.

The chain combines TRBV5-1 with TRBJ2-1; 10 bases align to TRBD2. Germline CDR1 is SGHRS and CDR2 is YFSETQ. V was clipped by 7 bases and J by 8 bases; unmatched bases: 12. This CDR3 has 15 residues. CDR3 sequence (DNA): TGCGCCAGCTGGACTAGCGGCCTCATGGGAGATGAGCAGTTCTTC. Protein sequence: CASWTSGLMGDEQFF.

The chain employs TRBV7-9 and TRBJ2-5; D uncertain. Germline CDR1 reads SEHNR; CDR2 reads FQNEAQ (reference sequence). The CDR3 spans 13 residues. Trimming cost V 4 bases and J 5 bases, with 11 bases left between them. The CDR3 nucleotides are TGTGCCAGCAGCTCCCCTGCGAGCGAGACCCAGTACTTC. Protein product: CASSSPASETQYF.

The chain joins TRBV7-9 to TRBJ1-6, with D maybe TRBD1 (5 bases). CDR1 is SEHNR and CDR2 is FQNEAQ in the germline V gene (reference sequence). This CDR3 comprises 14 residues. Trimming stripped 5 bases from V and 8 bases from J, with 13 bases between. The CDR3 protein is CASSAGTSDSPLHF. The DNA for the CDR3 is TGTGCCAGCAGCGCCGGGACTTCGGATTCACCCCTCCACTTT.

This chain links TRBV29-1 with TRBJ2-5, with D perhaps TRBD2 (6 bases). In germline, CDR1 is SQVTM, CDR2 ANQGSEA. This CDR3 is 15 amino acids long. V lost 6 bases and J lost 2, with 19 bases in between. CDR3 bases: TGCAGCGTGAGGGGTGAGGGAGGCGTGCAAGAGACCCAGTACTTC. Its translation: CSVRGEGGVQETQYF.

This clone was detected only a few times. The CDR3 coding sequence is TGTGCCAGCAGCTTAGTAACAGGGGTGGAGGACACTGAAGCTTTCTTT. Translating it yields CASSLVTGVEDTEAFF. The rearrangement joins TRBV7-9 to TRBJ1-1; 7 bases align to TRBD1. The CDR3 contains 16 residues. After removal of 1 base from V and 3 bases from J, the junction contained 8 bases not matched to a gene. CDR1 and CDR2 (germline): SEHNR, FQNEAQ (reference sequence).

The CDR3 coding sequence is TGTGCCAGCCCGAGGGGGACAGACTACAATGAGCAGTTCTTC. It specifies CASPRGTDYNEQFF. This chain uses TRBV6-5 with TRBJ2-1; 7 nucleotides match TRBD1. Germline V CDR1 and CDR2: MNHEY, SVGAGI. After removal of 8 bases from V and 3 bases from J, the junction contained 7 bases not matched to a gene. The CDR3 consists of 14 residues.

This chain links TRBV3-1 (or the pseudogene TRBV3-2) with TRBJ2-7, with 7 bases aligning to TRBD2. The V segment lost 0 bases and the J segment 3 bases; nucleotides outside the gene matches: 5. The germline V gene encodes CDR1 LGHDT and CDR2 YNNKEL (reference sequence). This CDR3 contains 15 residues. CDR3 DNA sequence: TGTGCCAGCAGCCAAGATCTGAAGCGGGACTACGAGCAGTACTTC. Translation gives CASSQDLKRDYEQYF.

The CDR3 sequence is CASSYLYGEKLFF. For the CDR3, the DNA is TGTGCCAGCAGTTACCTTTATGGCGAAAAACTGTTTTTT. V is TRBV6-5 and J is TRBJ1-4; no firm D call. CDR1 and CDR2 (germline): MNHEY, SVGAGI. Trimming shortened V by 2 bases and J by 8 bases, and 9 bases separated the two germline ends. The CDR3 sequence is 13 residues long.

The rearrangement joins TRBV2 to TRBJ2-1, with 9 bases fitting TRBD2. Germline assignment: CDR1 SNHLY and CDR2 FYNNEI. The CDR3 spans 17 residues. The ends lost 4 bases at V and 5 bases at J; junction bases unmatched: 12. Here the CDR3 DNA reads TGTGCCAGCAGTGCGTTCCTACTAGCGGGCGAGAACAATGAGCAGTTCTTC. Its translation: CASSAFLLAGENNEQFF. The full variable domain, in which reference TRBV2 and TRBJ2-1 provide the parts outside the CDR3, is EPEVTQTPSHQVTQMGQEVILRCVPISNHLYFYWYRQILGQKVEFLVSFYNNEISEKSEIFDDQFSVERPDGSNFTLKIRSTKLEDSAMYFCASSAFLLAGENNEQFFGPGTRLTVL.

The chain uses TRBV4-3 and TRBJ1-3; D gene uncertain. The CDR3 runs to 15 residues. The germline V and J ends were trimmed by 0 bases and 4 bases, with 10 bases remaining between them. From germline, CDR1 is LGHNA and CDR2 YSLEER. CDR3 sequence: CASSQEPTQGNTIYF. The CDR3 DNA is TGCGCCAGCAGCCAAGAGCCTACCCAAGGAAACACCATATATTTT.